These 20 T cell receptor beta chains came from one sample sequenced in a study of blood T cell repertoires in COVID-19. Measured with immunoSEQ multiplex PCR; TCRdb has only the in-frame clones, and not every one. This table has 60,000 to 80,000 clones, 65% to 90% appearing once. Sequenced input: peripheral blood. The receptors were gathered from a man in his fifties or sixties with acute or convalescent COVID-19.

In this sample, this clone turned up once. J is TRBJ1-6 and V is TRBV2; 8 bases align to TRBD1. After removal of 6 bases from V and 14 bases from J, the junction contained 6 bases not matched to a gene. CDR1 is SNHLY and CDR2 is FYNNEI in the germline V gene. The CDR3 has 12 residues. This chain's CDR3 is CASRSGTGTLHF. Written as DNA, the CDR3 is TGTGCCAGCAGGAGCGGGACAGGAACCCTCCACTTT.

V is TRBV30 and J is TRBJ1-6; 7 bases agree with TRBD1. V was clipped by 4 bases and J by 11 bases; unmatched bases: 14. The germline V gene encodes CDR1 GTSNPN and CDR2 SVGIG (reference sequence). The length of the CDR3 is 15 residues. The CDR3 sequence is CAWMGGTGVAAPLHF. Written as DNA, the CDR3 is TGTGCCTGGATGGGAGGTACAGGGGTCGCGGCACCCCTCCACTTT. The whole variable domain, filled in from reference TRBV30 and TRBJ1-6, reads SQTIHQWPATLVQPVGSPLSLECTVEGTSNPNLYWYRQAAGRGLQLLFYSVGIGQISSEVPQNLSASRPQDRQFILSSKKLLLSDSGFYLCAWMGGTGVAAPLHFGNGTRLTVT.

This rearrangement joins TRBV18 to TRBJ1-3; D is possibly TRBD1 (5 bases). V was clipped by 2 bases and J by 2 bases, with 7 bases between them. The CDR3 totals 14 residues. CDR1 is KGHSH and CDR2 is LQKENI in the germline V gene. The CDR3 region is CASSPAGAGNTIYF. In DNA form, the CDR3 reads TGTGCCAGCTCACCAGCGGGGGCTGGAAACACCATATATTTT.

This sequence joins TRBV5-1 and TRBJ1-1; D is possibly TRBD1 (6 bases). With 0 bases removed from V and 6 bases from J, the gap between germline ends came to 9 bases. Germline V lookup: CDR1 SGHRS, CDR2 YFSETQ. The CDR3 sequence is 13 residues long. The CDR3 protein is CASSLVQGPEAFF. The CDR3 nucleotides read TGCGCCAGCAGCTTGGTACAGGGTCCTGAAGCTTTCTTT.

This chain links TRBV5-1 with TRBJ2-1; 10 positions agree with TRBD1. V lost 3 bases, J lost 7 bases, and 10 bases stayed unmatched. The CDR3 spans 16 residues. Germline CDR1 is SGHRS and CDR2 is YFSETQ. The CDR3, as DNA: TGCGCCAGCAGCTCAACCGGGACAGGGGTGGAGAATGAGCAGTTCTTC. Encoded protein: CASSSTGTGVENEQFF. Variable domain in full (rest from reference TRBV5-1 and TRBJ2-1): KAGVTQTPRYLIKTRGQQVTLSCSPISGHRSVSWYQQTPGQGLQFLFEYFSETQRNKGNFPGRFSGRQFSNSRSEMNVSTLELGDSALYLCASSSTGTGVENEQFFGPGTRLTVL.

CDR3 protein: CASSLVAESSGNTIYF. Here the CDR3 DNA reads TGCGCCAGCAGCTTGGTGGCAGAAAGCTCTGGAAACACCATATATTTT. The genes are TRBV5-1 and TRBJ1-3; D unclear. The germline V and J ends were trimmed by 0 bases and 0 bases, with 10 bases remaining between them. This CDR3 spans 16 amino acids. CDR1 is SGHRS, CDR2 YFSETQ, per germline. The whole variable domain, filled in from reference TRBV5-1 and TRBJ1-3, reads KAGVTQTPRYLIKTRGQQVTLSCSPISGHRSVSWYQQTPGQGLQFLFEYFSETQRNKGNFPGRFSGRQFSNSRSEMNVSTLELGDSALYLCASSLVAESSGNTIYFGEGSWLTVV.

The genes are TRBV19 and TRBJ2-1, with 11 bases matching TRBD1. The CDR3 sequence is 14 residues long. V was pared by 10 bases and J by 4 bases, with 6 bases of the junction left unmatched. From germline, CDR1 is LNHDA and CDR2 SQIVND (reference sequence). CDR3 sequence: CATSGTGGYNEQFF. CDR3 coding DNA: TGTGCCACCAGTGGGACAGGGGGTTACAATGAGCAGTTCTTC.

The chain joins TRBV9 to TRBJ2-1; D is possibly TRBD2 (7 bases). V gave up 4 bases and J gave up 8 bases, with 19 bases separating them. The CDR3 extends over 15 amino acids. CDR1 SGDLS and CDR2 YYNGEE come from the germline V gene. This chain's CDR3 is CASSPRADGGHEQFF. CDR3 coding DNA: TGTGCCAGCAGCCCGCGCGCGGACGGGGGGCATGAGCAGTTCTTC.

CDR3: CASSKGPIWGLFLSSPAGYTF. Written as DNA, the CDR3 is TGTGCCAGCAGCAAAGGGCCCATCTGGGGGCTTTTCCTATCGAGTCCGGCTGGCTACACCTTC. The V gene is TRBV21-1, the J gene TRBJ1-2; the table's TRBD1 call for D was not verified on the DNA. TRBV21-1 counts as a pseudogene. The CDR3 length is 21 residues.

The V and J genes are TRBV12-3 or TRBV12-4 and TRBJ2-7, with a possible D match to TRBD2 (6 bases). This CDR3 comprises 13 residues. Trimming took off 6 bases at V and 4 bases at J, with 13 bases between the two ends. CDR3 nucleotides: TGTGCCAGCAGCTGGGACTTGTCGTACGAGCAGTACTTC. Amino acids: CASSWDLSYEQYF.

This chain connects TRBV2 to TRBJ1-2; D unresolved. This CDR3 contains 15 residues. Trimming took off 7 bases at V and 8 bases at J, with 23 bases between the two ends. Germline CDR1 and CDR2: SNHLY and FYNNEI. CDR3 sequence reads: CASKVPARDRLGYTF. CDR3 in DNA: TGTGCCAGCAAGGTCCCGGCCCGGGATCGATTGGGCTACACCTTC.

The chain is built from TRBV7-9 and TRBJ2-7; D perhaps matches TRBD2 (5 bases). The V and J ends lost 2 bases and 1 base respectively, with 6 bases between them. In germline, CDR1 is SEHNR, CDR2 FQNEAQ (reference sequence). This CDR3 has 13 residues. The CDR3, as DNA: TGTGCCAGCAGCTTAAGGGAGTCCTACGAGCAGTACTTC. Translated: CASSLRESYEQYF.

This clone was seen a few times. This chain connects TRBV5-4 to TRBJ2-1, with 9 bases lining up with TRBD2. V shed 2 bases and J 9 bases; nucleotides not matched to a gene: 6. This CDR3 has 14 residues. Looked up from germline, CDR1 is SGHNT and CDR2 is YYREEE (reference sequence). The CDR3 DNA sequence: TGTGCCAGCAGCTTAGTAGCGGGGGATTTTGAGCAGTTCTTC. Protein sequence: CASSLVAGDFEQFF.

The chain has TRBV19 and TRBJ2-5; 9 bases fit TRBD1. The CDR3 extends over 14 amino acids. Germline CDR1 LNHDA, CDR2 SQIVND (reference sequence). The V segment lost 6 bases and the J segment 5 bases; nucleotides outside the gene matches: 7. The CDR3 is CASSPRTGEETQYF. CDR3 nucleotides: TGTGCCAGTAGCCCCCGGACAGGGGAGGAGACCCAGTACTTC.

CDR3: CASRMTGGEQAFF. CDR3 in DNA: TGTGCCAGTAGGATGACAGGGGGCGAACAAGCTTTCTTT. The chain is built from TRBV19 and TRBJ1-1, with 10 positions matching TRBD1. Germline V gives CDR1 LNHDA, CDR2 SQIVND (reference sequence). This CDR3 is built from 13 residues. The V segment lost 6 bases and the J segment 9 bases; nucleotides outside the gene matches: 7. The full variable domain, rest sourced from reference TRBV19 and TRBJ1-1, is DGGITQSPKYLFRKEGQNVTLSCEQNLNHDAMYWYRQDPGQGLRLIYYSQIVNDFQKGDIAEGYSVSREKKESFPLTVTSAQKNPTAFYLCASRMTGGEQAFFGQGTRLTVV.

The CDR3 loop is CASSESRGETQYF. DNA of the CDR3: TGTGCCAGCAGTGAATCCAGGGGCGAGACCCAGTACTTC. This chain uses TRBV25-1 with TRBJ2-5; maybe TRBD1 (6 bases). V lost 1 base to trimming and J lost 5 bases, with 8 bases between them. In germline, CDR1 is MGHDK, CDR2 SYGVNS. This CDR3 is 13 amino acids long.

V and J are TRBV28 and TRBJ1-5, with D perhaps matching TRBD1 (5 bases). The germline CDR1 and CDR2 sequences are MDHEN and SYDVKM. The CDR3 runs 14 residues. Trimming took 3 bases from V and 3 from J, leaving 9 bases between them. CDR3: CASSFGGVNQPQHF. The CDR3 nucleotides read TGTGCCAGCAGTTTTGGGGGGGTCAATCAGCCCCAGCATTTT.

The CDR3 reads CASSEDRTGWQYNEQFF. CDR3 coding DNA: TGTGCCAGCAGCGAAGACCGGACAGGGTGGCAATACAATGAGCAGTTCTTC. This rearrangement joins TRBV7-8 to TRBJ2-1, with TRBD1 identical over 8 bases. The CDR3 has 17 amino acids. Germline V gene lookup returns CDR1 SGHVS and CDR2 FQNEAQ. The V and J ends lost 5 bases and 4 bases, in that order; junction bases with no gene match: 13.

This clone turned up a few times. The CDR3 region has the DNA TGTGCCACCAGTGACCAAGACAGGGGGCGCGCCCAAGAGACCCAGTACTTC. This encodes CATSDQDRGRAQETQYF. The chain is built from TRBV24-1 and TRBJ2-5; the match to TRBD1 covers 10 bases. Germline V lookup: CDR1 KGHDR, CDR2 SFDVKD. With V trimmed by 4 bases and J by 1 base, 8 bases remained unmatched. There are 17 residues in the CDR3.

The CDR3 region is CASSQEGAYGYTF. CDR3 nucleotide sequence: TGTGCCAGCAGCCAGGAAGGGGCGTATGGCTACACCTTC. The chain recombines TRBV3-1 (or the pseudogene TRBV3-2) with TRBJ1-2, with D tentatively TRBD1 (5 bases). Trimming shortened V by 3 bases and J by 5 bases, and 10 bases separated the two germline ends. Germline CDR1 is LGHDT and CDR2 is YNNKEL (reference sequence). The CDR3 length is 13 residues.